A single T cell receptor (beta chain) is shown here with its context. Participant ages covered about 18 to 100 years across about 25 US areas. Sequenced by immunoSEQ multiplex PCR; TCRdb stores in-frame clones only, minus some. The sample holds roughly 200,000 clones, about 90% seen once. The sample belongs to a study of blood T cell repertoires in COVID-19. Turning to the study itself: In Cohort 3, a recovered donor had either two negative PCRs, clearance, or symptom resolution. The United States, Italy and Spain provided the acute and convalescent COVID-19 samples.

The V segment lost 2 bases and the J segment 3 bases; nucleotides outside the gene matches: 8. The CDR3 runs to 17 residues. Germline assignment: CDR1 MDHEN and CDR2 SYDVKM. The sample was PBMCs or T cells enriched from blood (not recorded which). The sequence was obtained from a woman in her forties or fifties in a cohort exposed to, infected with or recovered from COVID-19 (not recorded which). The chain is built from TRBV28 and TRBJ1-3, with 9 bases matching TRBD1. Here the CDR3 reads CASSLTGQGMNGNTIYF. DNA for the CDR3: TGTGCCAGCAGTTTAACCGGACAGGGGATGAATGGAAACACCATATATTTT.